This T cell receptor (beta chain) was observed in a study of blood T cell repertoires in COVID-19. Sequenced by immunoSEQ multiplex PCR; TCRdb stores in-frame clones only, minus some. The sample lists about 170,000 clones, approximately 82% occurring once. In germline, CDR1 is MNHEY, CDR2 SMNVEV (reference sequence). This CDR3 contains 14 residues. The junction had 8 bases not matched to a gene; V was cut back by 6 bases and J by 4 bases. The sequenced material came from PBMCs or T cells enriched from blood (not recorded which). The TCR was taken from a woman between 50 and 59 years old who had recovered from COVID-19. This rearrangement joins TRBV27 to TRBJ1-2, with 7 bases fitting TRBD1. CDR3 DNA sequence: TGTGCCAGCAGCCTTGGACAGGCCACCTATGGCTACACCTTC. Its protein is CASSLGQATYGYTF.